These 27 T cell receptor beta chains share one sample of origin, sequenced in a study of shared clonotypes between healthy human individuals (dated by TCRdb to 2020 to 2021). To prepare the library, the immunoSEQ multiplex PCR assay was applied. Drawn from immuneACCESS, this table holds only the in-frame rearrangements with V and J called that TCRdb kept. Clones are partly lost; checked studies trace under half to an unresolved V gene and leave the rest unexplained. This sample has hundreds of thousands of clones in its table, and around 96% of those were observed once. 0.06% of the sample goes to the ten largest clones. Sequencing was performed on naive CD4+ T cells sorted from blood. Interpreted using the paper, the cell subset or site label stands for: CD45RA+ positively selected. Receptor source: a woman younger than 45 in good health.

The gene calls are TRBV21-1 and TRBJ1-1. TRBV21-1 is tagged as a pseudogene. There are 14 residues in the CDR3. The CDR3 is CASSKALCGTEAFF. The DNA of the CDR3 is TGTGCCAGCAGCAAAGCGCTTTGTGGCACTGAAGCTTTCTTT.

The rearrangement uses TRBV5-6 and TRBJ2-3; 7 positions match TRBD1. Losses at the gene ends were 0 bases for V and 2 bases for J; bases not matched to a gene: 3. Germline CDR1 SGHDT, CDR2 YYEEEE. This CDR3 is built from 15 residues. CDR3 sequence (DNA): TGTGCCAGCAGCTTGGGACAGGGAAACACAGATACGCAGTATTTT. It translates to CASSLGQGNTDTQYF.

The V call is TRBV28, the J call TRBJ1-5; no reliable D call. Trimming removed 6 bases from V and 3 bases from J, with 15 bases in between. CDR3 length: 15 amino acids. Germline values: CDR1 MDHEN, CDR2 SYDVKM. The CDR3 region is CASRPEGIPNQPQHF. The CDR3 region has the DNA TGTGCCAGCAGACCAGAAGGGATACCCAATCAGCCCCAGCATTTT.

The rearrangement joins TRBV5-1 to TRBJ2-6, with D perhaps given as TRBD1 or TRBD2 (5 bases each). The CDR3 is 17 residues long. Looked up from germline, CDR1 is SGHRS and CDR2 is YFSETQ. Trimming cost V 1 base and J 0 bases, with 11 bases left between them. CDR3 in DNA: TGCGCCAGCAGCTTGTTGGGGGTCTCCTCTGGGGCCAACGTCCTGACTTTC. Amino acids: CASSLLGVSSGANVLTF.

V usage is TRBV2 and J usage is TRBJ1-2; no clear D gene. This CDR3 is 13 amino acids long. The ends were cut back, 4 bases at V and 2 bases at J, with 8 bases in the middle. Germline loops: CDR1 SNHLY, CDR2 FYNNEI. The CDR3 reads CASSAEVNYGYTF. CDR3 bases: TGTGCCAGCAGTGCCGAGGTAAACTATGGCTACACCTTC.

The chain couples TRBV9 to TRBJ2-1; 10 bases are a match to TRBD1. CDR1 and CDR2 from the germline V gene are SGDLS and YYNGEE. The CDR3 covers 15 residues. The trim removed 4 bases at V and 1 base at J, leaving 2 bases unmatched. The CDR3 DNA follows: TGTGCCAGCAGCCAGGACAGGGGGTCCTACAATGAGCAGTTCTTC. It is translated as CASSQDRGSYNEQFF.

This chain joins TRBV5-4 and TRBJ1-1; D remains unclear. Looked up from germline, CDR1 is SGHNT and CDR2 is YYREEE (reference sequence). V was shortened by 4 bases and J by 4 bases, with 23 bases between the two germline ends. The CDR3 sequence is 17 residues long. The CDR3 is CASSVPTGSGGATEAFF. DNA for the CDR3: TGTGCCAGCAGCGTCCCCACCGGCTCAGGAGGTGCCACTGAAGCTTTCTTT.

The genes are TRBV6-1 and TRBJ2-7; possibly TRBD1 or TRBD2 for D (5 bases each). This CDR3 contains 13 residues. Germline CDR1 and CDR2: MNHNS and SASEGT. V lost 9 bases to trimming and J lost 4 bases, with 16 bases between them. DNA of the CDR3: TGTGCCAGTAAGGAATTGGGGACGTACGAGCAGTACTTC. This encodes CASKELGTYEQYF.

This sequence joins TRBV4-1 and TRBJ2-3; no definite D call. V was shortened by 1 base and J by 0 bases, with 2 bases between the two germline ends. The CDR3 loop spans 13 amino acids. Germline loops: CDR1 MGHRA, CDR2 YSYEKL. Here the CDR3 DNA reads TGCGCCAGCAGCCAAGTGAGCACAGATACGCAGTATTTT. Its translation: CASSQVSTDTQYF.

The V and J genes are TRBV5-1 and TRBJ2-7; D perhaps matches TRBD1 (5 bases). CDR1 SGHRS and CDR2 YFSETQ come from the germline V gene. The CDR3 has 15 residues. The ends were cut back, 7 bases at V and 1 base at J, with 18 bases in the middle. CDR3 coding DNA: TGCGCCAGCCACCTGGGGCCTGCCGAATCCTACGAGCAGTACTTC. Its protein is CASHLGPAESYEQYF.

The V and J genes are TRBV5-4 and TRBJ2-5, with D perhaps matching TRBD1 (5 bases). The CDR3 consists of 15 residues. Germline V lookup: CDR1 SGHNT, CDR2 YYREEE (reference sequence). Trimming took 4 bases from V and 1 from J, leaving 14 bases between them. CDR3 nucleotide sequence: TGTGCCAGCAGCCTGGGGCAACAGGTCCAAGAGACCCAGTACTTC. Translation: CASSLGQQVQETQYF.

This chain uses TRBV29-1 with TRBJ2-1, with D hard to call. Germline V gives CDR1 SQVTM, CDR2 ANQGSEA. The CDR3 extends over 17 amino acids. The V gene lost 0 bases and the J gene lost 9 bases, with 24 bases spanning the gap. DNA of the CDR3: TGCAGCGTTGAAGACCTCGATAGATCCCCTTACAGAAGTGAGCAGTTCTTC. It translates to CSVEDLDRSPYRSEQFF.

V is TRBV28 and J is TRBJ2-7; D remains unclear. CDR1 and CDR2 (germline): MDHEN, SYDVKM. This CDR3 has 14 amino acids. Deletions cut 6 bases from V and 6 bases from J, with 18 bases between. The CDR3 sequence: CASSAAIGFVEQYF. The CDR3 nucleotides read TGTGCCAGCAGCGCTGCGATTGGTTTCGTCGAGCAGTACTTC.

The J gene is TRBJ1-4, the V gene TRBV4-2; D is ambiguous. The V end lost 1 base, the J end lost 8 bases, and 8 bases lay between the germline ends. In germline, CDR1 is LGHNA, CDR2 YNFKEQ. The CDR3 has 13 residues. The CDR3 DNA reads TGTGCCAGCAGCCAAGGGACGGGGGAAAAACTGTTTTTT. Encoded protein: CASSQGTGEKLFF.

This chain connects TRBV5-1 to TRBJ2-7; 7 bases agree with TRBD2. The CDR3 is 15 amino acids. Germline CDR1 and CDR2: SGHRS and YFSETQ. Losses at the gene ends were 5 bases for V and 4 bases for J; bases not matched to a gene: 12. CDR3 protein: CASSPKWASGYEQYF. The CDR3 nucleotides read TGCGCCAGCAGTCCGAAGTGGGCTAGCGGTTACGAGCAGTACTTC.

The chain carries TRBV5-4 and TRBJ2-5; the match to TRBD1 covers 7 bases. Germline loops: CDR1 SGHNT, CDR2 YYREEE (reference sequence). The CDR3 totals 13 residues. The J segment lost 4 bases and the V segment lost 0 bases, leaving 0 bases of the junction unmatched. CDR3 region: CASSLGDRETQYF. The CDR3 DNA is TGTGCCAGCAGCTTGGGGGACAGAGAGACCCAGTACTTC.

CDR3 bases: TGTGCCAGCAGTTTGACTACCCTACCAAGGGCCCAGTACTTC. This codes for CASSLTTLPRAQYF. This sequence joins TRBV28 and TRBJ2-5; the D gene is possibly TRBD2 (5 bases). The V gene lost 3 bases and the J gene lost 9 bases, with 17 bases spanning the gap. This CDR3 has 14 amino acids. In germline, CDR1 is MDHEN, CDR2 SYDVKM.

This clone was recorded only once. The rearrangement joins TRBV7-9 to TRBJ1-1; D is ambiguous. The CDR3 sequence is 14 residues long. Germline values: CDR1 SEHNR, CDR2 FQNEAQ (reference sequence). V gave up 1 base and J gave up 3 bases, with 9 bases separating them. DNA for the CDR3: TGTGCCAGCAGCTTAGGGGGTACGCACACTGAAGCTTTCTTT. Translating it yields CASSLGGTHTEAFF.

CDR3 sequence (DNA): TGTGCCACCAGCAGAGGCCTGATACTAGCGGGATTTGAGACCCAGTACTTC. Amino acids: CATSRGLILAGFETQYF. The V gene is TRBV15, the J gene TRBJ2-5, with 10 bases identical to TRBD2. Per the germline V gene, CDR1 is LNHNV and CDR2 is YYDKDF (reference sequence). This CDR3 has 17 residues. V gave up 1 base and J gave up 5 bases; unmatched junction bases: 10.

The chain uses TRBV11-2 and TRBJ2-5; a weak D match, TRBD2 (5 bases). The CDR3 spans 13 residues. Per the germline V gene, CDR1 is SGHAT and CDR2 is FQNNGV. Trimming took off 1 base at V and 5 bases at J, with 8 bases between the two ends. The CDR3 coding sequence is TGTGCCAGCAGCTTAGTAACGGGGGAGACCCAGTACTTC. This encodes CASSLVTGETQYF.

The V and J genes are TRBV5-1 and TRBJ2-7; 7 bases match TRBD2. This CDR3 is 16 amino acids long. With 2 bases clipped from V and 0 bases from J, the junction kept 8 bases outside the gene matches. Germline V gene data show CDR1 as SGHRS and CDR2 as YFSETQ. CDR3 DNA: TGCGCCAGCAGCTTATTGGAGGGCGGGAGCTCCTACGAGCAGTACTTC. It translates to CASSLLEGGSSYEQYF. Using reference TRBV5-1 and TRBJ2-7 for the parts outside the CDR3, the full variable domain is KAGVTQTPRYLIKTRGQQVTLSCSPISGHRSVSWYQQTPGQGLQFLFEYFSETQRNKGNFPGRFSGRQFSNSRSEMNVSTLELGDSALYLCASSLLEGGSSYEQYFGPGTRLTVT.

The V call is TRBV6-5, the J call TRBJ2-5, with D possibly TRBD2 on 5 matching bases. CDR1 MNHEY and CDR2 SVGAGI come from the germline V gene. This CDR3 comprises 15 residues. Trimming cost V 4 bases and J 2 bases, with 14 bases left between them. The CDR3 sequence is CASSSRGGQQETQYF. DNA of the CDR3: TGTGCCAGCAGTTCCCGAGGAGGCCAGCAAGAGACCCAGTACTTC.

This chain joins TRBV5-6 and TRBJ2-3; D uncertain. Trimming took off 0 bases at V and 1 base at J, with 3 bases between the two ends. Germline lookup yields CDR1 SGHDT and CDR2 YYEEEE. The CDR3 is made up of 13 amino acids. CDR3 DNA: TGTGCCAGCAGCTTGGTCGGCACAGATACGCAGTATTTT. Translated: CASSLVGTDTQYF.

About this clone itself: At one of its ends the junction is not consistent with the germline gene, which may arise from a read error. The chain is built from TRBV5-6 and TRBJ2-7; 9 nucleotides agree with TRBD1. Germline V gene sequence: CDR1 SGHDT, CDR2 YYEEEE. The CDR3 has 18 amino acids. This chain's CDR3 is CASSPIPDGTGRSSEQYF. CDR3 bases: TGTGCCAGCAGCCCAATTCCGGATGGGACAGGGCGTTCCTCCGAGCAGTACTTC.

V is TRBV28 and J is TRBJ2-3; D is ambiguous. The V and J ends lost 4 bases and 7 bases respectively, with 9 bases between them. Germline V CDR1 and CDR2: MDHEN, SYDVKM. This CDR3 is 12 amino acids long. CDR3 DNA: TGTGCCAGCAGTTCAGCAGCATATACGCAGTATTTT. This translates into CASSSAAYTQYF.

The chain employs TRBV28 and TRBJ2-7; TRBD2 matches 8 bases. The CDR3 runs to 15 residues. Trimming took 6 bases from V and 2 from J; bases not matched to a gene: 9. Looked up from germline, CDR1 is MDHEN and CDR2 is SYDVKM. CDR3 loop: CASRPSGRVPYEQYF. Written as DNA, the CDR3 is TGTGCCAGCAGACCGAGCGGGAGAGTACCCTACGAGCAGTACTTC.

This sequence joins TRBV18 and TRBJ1-2; 8 positions agree with TRBD1. There are 13 residues in the CDR3. CDR1 is KGHSH, CDR2 LQKENI, per germline. Trimming removed 3 bases from V and 8 bases from J; junction bases left unmatched: 5. The CDR3 nucleotides are TGTGCCAGCTCACCCAGGACAGGGAACGGCTACACCTTC. It is translated as CASSPRTGNGYTF.